This paragraph covers one T cell receptor beta chain sequence. Stated treatment: some 20 received Ad26.COV2.S at low or high dose, single or two shots; about 5 received placebo; per-sample allocation not given. Sampling was done on day 63 after the first vaccine or placebo injection. This sample was taken from a study of Ad26.COV2.S vaccination and SARS-CoV-2 variants. The assay was immunoSEQ multiplex PCR, and TCRdb's table has in-frame clones only and misses some. Altogether 200,000 to 250,000 clones are present, over 75% being singletons, with the ten largest covering roughly 10%. Losses at the gene ends were 2 bases for V and 5 bases for J; bases not matched to a gene: 7. Looked up from germline, CDR1 is MDHEN and CDR2 is SYDVKM. The CDR3 totals 18 residues.

This sequence joins TRBV28 and TRBJ1-6; 12 bases line up with TRBD1. The clonotype was recovered from a person aged 18-60 years who received the Ad26.COV2.S COVID-19 vaccine or a placebo. Sequencing used peripheral blood, obtained in a trial of Ad26.COV2.S vaccine versus placebo. CDR3 residues: CASSLGTGGPTNNSPLHF. The CDR3 region has the DNA TGTGCCAGCAGTTTAGGGACAGGGGGCCCCACAAATAATTCACCCCTCCACTTT.